Listed below are T cell receptor beta chains from one sample, sequenced in a study of cytomegalovirus exposure and HLA in healthy donors. TCRdb's table, derived via immunoSEQ multiplex PCR, lists solely in-frame clones and lacks some. The sample holds about 250,000 clones; more than 70% are singletons and the top ten take roughly 0.45%. The material sequenced was PBMCs. Source of these receptors: a boy between 10 and 17 years old in good health and CMV-seronegative. The CDR3 runs from the conserved cysteine through the conserved F or W. The D gene is left open where the match is weak. Some rows mark clone size as missing; the rest say once, few, many or name a class of expanded clone.

TGTGCCACCAGCGTGCAGGGGCGGGAAGCTTTCTTT | CATSVQGREAFF | few | TRBV15 | . | TRBJ1-1
TGTGCCACCAGCGCACGCCCAGATCAGCCCCAGCATTTT | CATSARPDQPQHF | . | TRBV15 | . | TRBJ1-5
TGTGCCAGCACAATGGGGCAGCCTGAAGCTTTCTTT | CASTMGQPEAFF | few | TRBV2 | . | TRBJ1-1
TGTGCCACCAGCAGAGAAGGGCGGGGGACCTCATACGAGCAGTACTTC | CATSREGRGTSYEQYF | . | TRBV15 | TRBD2 | TRBJ2-7
TGTGCCAGCAGCTTAGTCGGGGGGGCGGCAGATACGCAGTATTTT | CASSLVGGAADTQYF | few | TRBV7-6 | TRBD2 | TRBJ2-3
TGTGCCAGCAGCGTGCTGGGGACAGGGAGCACCGGGGAGCTGTTTTTT | CASSVLGTGSTGELFF | . | TRBV9 | TRBD1 | TRBJ2-2
TGTGCCAGCAGCTTGGGCGGGGGCCTCTCTGGGGCCAACGTCCTGACTTTC | CASSLGGGLSGANVLTF | . | TRBV11-3 | . | TRBJ2-6
TGCGCCAGCAGCTCGTTCTACGAGCAGTACTTC | CASSSFYEQYF | few | TRBV5-1 | . | TRBJ2-7
TGTGCCAGCAGCGATTTGGGGGGGGGAAATGAGCAGTTCTTC | CASSDLGGGNEQFF | . | TRBV7-9 | TRBD2 | TRBJ2-1
TGCAGCGTTGGTTGGAGTTTCGACAATGAGCAGTTCTTC | CSVGWSFDNEQFF | . | TRBV29-1 | . | TRBJ2-1
TGTGCCAGCAGCGTAGTTGTCTACGGGGAGACCCAGTACTTC | CASSVVVYGETQYF | . | TRBV9 | . | TRBJ2-5
TGCGCCAGCAGCCATTCCCAGGGTTTCACTGAAGCTTTCTTT | CASSHSQGFTEAFF | few | TRBV4-1 | . | TRBJ1-1
TGTGCCAGCAGTTCCTCCCCCGGGACATTCATTTACGAGCAGTACTTC | CASSSSPGTFIYEQYF | . | TRBV6-4 | . | TRBJ2-7
TGTGCCAGCAGCCCAGACAGGGGGGGTACTGAAGCTTTCTTT | CASSPDRGGTEAFF | . | TRBV7-9 | TRBD1 | TRBJ1-1
TGTGCCAGCAGCCAAAGTGGGGGGGCCGATACGCAGTATTTT | CASSQSGGADTQYF | . | TRBV7-3 | . | TRBJ2-3
TGCGCCAGCAGCCAAGACGGCACCGGGGAGCTGTTTTTT | CASSQDGTGELFF | . | TRBV4-1 | . | TRBJ2-2
TGTGCCTGGAGTGACCTGAGGGAGCAGTTCTTC | CAWSDLREQFF | . | TRBV30 | . | TRBJ2-1
TGTGCCAGCAGCGCCTTAGCGGGGGGGAGGTCCTACAATGAGCAGTTCTTC | CASSALAGGRSYNEQFF | . | TRBV11-3 | TRBD2 | TRBJ2-1
TGCGCCAGCAGCTTGGAGCCCGGAGGGCGCTCCTACGAGCAGTACTTC | CASSLEPGGRSYEQYF | . | TRBV5-1 | . | TRBJ2-7
TGTGCCACTAACTCCGGGACTAGCGGGGGGCGCGATGAGCAGTTCTTC | CATNSGTSGGRDEQFF | few | TRBV15 | TRBD2 | TRBJ2-1
TGTGCCAGCAGCCTCGAGGAGTTCTCACCCCTCCACTTT | CASSLEEFSPLHF | few | TRBV6-5 | . | TRBJ1-6
TGTGCCAGCAGGAAACCGGGACACCTATACGAGCAGTACTTC | CASRKPGHLYEQYF | . | TRBV27 | . | TRBJ2-7
TGTGCCAGCAGACATGGGCGGGCCTATGGCTACACCTTC | CASRHGRAYGYTF | . | TRBV27 | . | TRBJ1-2
TGTGCCAGCAGTTTACAGGGACTATATAGCAATCAGCCCCAGCATTTT | CASSLQGLYSNQPQHF | . | TRBV27 | . | TRBJ1-5
TGTGCCAGCAGCCCGGGACAGGGAGGGAATTCACCCCTCCACTTT | CASSPGQGGNSPLHF | . | TRBV5-4 | TRBD1 | TRBJ1-6
TGCGCCAGCAGCCACTCTGACAGGGTAGGGGAGACCCAGTACTTC | CASSHSDRVGETQYF | . | TRBV4-1 | TRBD1 | TRBJ2-5
TGTGCCAGCAGTTTAACGACCGGGACTAGCGTTTACGAGCAGTACTTC | CASSLTTGTSVYEQYF | . | TRBV27 | TRBD2 | TRBJ2-7
TGCAGCGTTGATTACCGGCAGGGGGTATTCTCTGGAAACACCATATATTTT | CSVDYRQGVFSGNTIYF | . | TRBV29-1 | TRBD1 | TRBJ1-3
TGTGCCACCAGCAGAAATCGGCAGGGAGGCTGGGGGGAAAAACTGTTTTTT | CATSRNRQGGWGEKLFF | . | TRBV15 | . | TRBJ1-4
TGTGCCAGCAGCGTCAGACTGGGCAAAAACATTCAGTACTTC | CASSVRLGKNIQYF | . | TRBV5-6 | . | TRBJ2-4